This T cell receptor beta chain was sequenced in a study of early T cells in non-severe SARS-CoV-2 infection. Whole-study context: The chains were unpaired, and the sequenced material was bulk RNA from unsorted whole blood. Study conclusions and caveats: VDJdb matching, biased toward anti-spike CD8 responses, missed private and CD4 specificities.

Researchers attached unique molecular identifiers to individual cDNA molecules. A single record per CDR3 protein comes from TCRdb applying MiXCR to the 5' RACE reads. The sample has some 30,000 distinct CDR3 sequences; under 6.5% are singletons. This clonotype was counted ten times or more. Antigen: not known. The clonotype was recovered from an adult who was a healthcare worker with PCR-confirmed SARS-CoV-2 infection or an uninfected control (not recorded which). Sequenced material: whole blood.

Written as DNA, the CDR3 is TGTGCCAGCAGTTTATATAGAGGGGGGGATGAAAAACTGTTTTTT. As protein: CASSLYRGGDEKLFF. This chain connects TRBV12-3 or TRBV12-4 to TRBJ1-4; tentative D call: TRBD1 (6 bases). CDR3 length: 15 amino acids. The ends were cut back, 2 bases at V and 6 bases at J, with 13 bases in the middle.